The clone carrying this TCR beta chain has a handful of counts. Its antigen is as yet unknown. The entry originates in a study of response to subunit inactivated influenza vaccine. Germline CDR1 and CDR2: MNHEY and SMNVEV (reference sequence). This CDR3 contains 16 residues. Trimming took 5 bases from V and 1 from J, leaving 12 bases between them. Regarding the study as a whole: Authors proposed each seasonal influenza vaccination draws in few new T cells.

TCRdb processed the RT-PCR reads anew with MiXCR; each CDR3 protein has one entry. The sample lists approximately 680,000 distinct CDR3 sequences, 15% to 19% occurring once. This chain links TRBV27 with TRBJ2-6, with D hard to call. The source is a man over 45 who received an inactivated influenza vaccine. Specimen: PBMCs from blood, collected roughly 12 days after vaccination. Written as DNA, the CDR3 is TGTGCCAGCAGTCTAACCGTGGGGTCTGGGGCCAACGTCCTGACTTTC. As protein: CASSLTVGSGANVLTF.